This T cell receptor beta chain derives from a study of radiation and T cells in renal cell carcinoma (dated by TCRdb to the early 2020s). At the level of the whole study: Samples came from a clinical trial, in which primary renal cell carcinomas received 15 Gy stereotactic body radiation therapy followed by nephrectomy 4 weeks later. A total of under 60 samples underwent TCR beta sequencing, made up of about 25 tumors and about 27 peripheral blood samples. Across all 53 samples, several million unique CDR3 nucleotide sequences, encoding 2.5 million to 3 million unique CDR3 amino acid sequences, were identified. Beyond this particular receptor, the publication reports: Blood repertoire dynamics were not followed beyond 4 weeks after treatment. In blood, the top tumor clonotypes increased from baseline to 2 weeks after radiation and then shrank by 4 weeks, which suggests a temporary expansion of tumor-resident clones. Because no pretreatment tumor biopsies were available, whether clonotypes were present in the tumor at baseline could not be determined. The single-armed trial design could not address effects of radiation dose or scheduling on the TCR repertoire.

In regard to this clone: Its recognized antigen is unknown. Base qualities are not recorded, but no much larger clone differs from it by a single base.

Per the publication, the time point label means: baseline pretreatment blood. The sample's treatment or condition label is to be understood as: 15 Gy SBRT to primary tumor, nephrectomy 4 weeks later. Serial peripheral blood from radiation-treated patients was sampled at baseline, 2 weeks and 4 weeks after SBRT to track tumor-enriched clonotypes. Renal cell carcinoma with clear cell pathology was present in all patients. The QIAamp DNA Blood Mini Kit (Qiagen) was used to prepare genomic DNA for TCR sequencing. The analyses included only samples that passed all quality control checks. TCR beta libraries were generated from genomic DNA with the immunoSEQ kit, following the manufacturer's recommendations. To prepare the libraries, a first multiplex PCR with proprietary primers was run, followed by a second PCR that added unique barcodes, and a bead cleanup was done after each round. Each sample batch included a kit-provided positive control reaction and a negative control reaction. The final libraries underwent checking on an Agilent 4200 TapeStation D1000 ScreenTape, volumetric pooling, and quantification by qPCR. Sequencing was performed on an Illumina NextSeq500 using a MidOutput 150-cycle cartridge, with 156 Read1 cycles, 15 Index1 cycles, and the kit custom primers. The pooled library was loaded at 0.8 to 1 pM, and roughly 20% PhiX control was spiked in. The paper's data handling went like this. The vendor-processed data were analyzed in R, and a clonotype was defined as all T cells that share the same CDR3 nucleotide sequence. For clone abundance analyses, frequencies were normalized to the 10,000 most abundant clones per sample. Public T cell clones, averaging fewer than five per sample, were removed before analysis. Tumor-enriched and baseline blood-enriched clonotypes were defined by at least a 32-fold difference in abundance between compartments. Clonotypes expanded or contracted between blood time points were identified with a beta-binomial differential abundance model. The Baroni-Urbani and Buser coefficient was used to measure tumor-blood repertoire similarity, and groups were compared with two-tailed Wilcoxon tests in R. The source is immuneACCESS, and TCRdb retained only in-frame sequences with V and J called. Part of the clones is not carried over; for the studies checked, unresolved V genes explain less than half of this, and the remainder is unexplained. The V and J calls and clone size were taken over from that table, and D and trimming were inferred from the DNA. The sample table contains about 130,000 clones; only one count was recorded for approximately 82% of them. The ten largest clones add up to approximately 3% of the sample.

The CDR3 spans 13 residues, from the cysteine through the phenylalanine. Kept here is only the CDR3 DNA, which spans 39 bases and is read in frame from base 1. Trimmed from V: 5 bases; trimmed from J: 3 bases; junction bases lacking a gene match: 3. Taken from the germline V gene (reference sequence), the CDR1 and CDR2 loops are MNHEY and SMNVEV. The sample was blood, taken from a patient whose treatment included radiotherapy and nephrectomy. The receptor comes from an older woman with renal cell carcinoma. The rearrangement joined TRBV27 to TRBJ1-1; 7 nucleotides in the junction match TRBD1. The nucleotide sequence is TGTGCCAGCAGTGATCAGGGGGACACTGAAGCTTTCTTT. This sequence encodes CASSDQGDTEAFF.